These T cell receptor beta chains were read from a single sample in a study of T-cell memory formation after mild COVID-19. TCRdb used MiXCR to reprocess the 5' RACE reads, holding one entry per CDR3 protein. The repertoire includes about 190,000 distinct CDR3 sequences, around 30% of them detected once, and 11% sits in the top ten. The source material was PBMCs or a T cell subset sorted from them (not recorded which). These TCRs come from an adult woman who had mild COVID-19 (a few samples of this study predate the infection). Cell type and time point are not known. Each CDR3 is given with its conserved first and last residue. The D gene is left open where the match is weak. Clone size appears in some rows only: once, few, many, or a class for an expanded clone.

clone_size | d_call | j_call | v_call | cdr3_aa | cdr3_nt
. | . | TRBJ2-7 | TRBV24-1 | CATSDRPTTGGHEQYF | TGTGCCACCAGTGACCGTCCGACAACCGGGGGCCACGAGCAGTACTTC
. | TRBD2 | TRBJ2-3 | TRBV7-3 | CASSEGLAGVGDTQYF | TGTGCCAGCAGTGAAGGACTAGCGGGAGTAGGAGATACGCAGTATTTT
few | . | TRBJ1-5 | TRBV2 | CASSAQVNQPQHF | TGTGCCAGCAGTGCCCAGGTCAATCAGCCCCAGCATTTT
. | TRBD1 | TRBJ2-6 | TRBV6-4 | CASSPGTGSPGANVLTF | TGTGCCAGCAGCCCCGGGACAGGGTCCCCTGGGGCCAACGTCCTGACTTTC
many | . | TRBJ2-1 | TRBV20-1 | CSAREGRDYNEQFF | TGCAGTGCTAGAGAGGGAAGGGATTACAATGAGCAGTTCTTC
. | . | TRBJ1-4 | TRBV12-3/TRBV12-4 | CASSLSSHATNEKLFF | TGTGCCAGCAGTTTAAGTTCCCATGCAACTAATGAAAAACTGTTTTTT
. | . | TRBJ2-5 | TRBV15 | CATSRGFTGLQKTQYF | TGTGCCACCAGCAGAGGTTTCACAGGGCTCCAGAAGACCCAGTACTTC
few | . | TRBJ2-7 | TRBV4-3 | CASSLDPGPYEQYF | TGCGCCAGCAGCTTAGACCCCGGCCCCTACGAGCAGTACTTC
few | . | TRBJ1-4 | TRBV4-1 | CASSQGARDNEKLFF | TGCGCCAGCAGCCAAGGAGCGAGGGATAATGAAAAACTGTTTTTT
. | . | TRBJ2-2 | TRBV29-1 | CSVNSGTTGELFF | TGCAGCGTCAATAGCGGAACCACCGGGGAGCTGTTTTTT
. | . | TRBJ2-1 | TRBV6-2/TRBV6-3 | CASSYSSVEQFF | TGTGCCAGCAGTTACTCGTCGGTTGAGCAGTTCTTC
few | . | TRBJ1-3 | TRBV4-2 | CASSQVPGGYSGNTIYF | TGTGCCAGCAGCCAAGTGCCGGGGGGATACTCTGGAAACACCATATATTTT
few | . | TRBJ1-3 | TRBV12-3/TRBV12-4 | CASSLLGQRSGNTIYF | TGTGCCAGCAGTTTATTGGGCCAGCGCTCTGGAAACACCATATATTTT
few | . | TRBJ2-1 | TRBV20-1 | CSARDPGSSSYNEQFF | TGCAGTGCTAGAGACCCAGGTTCCAGCTCCTACAATGAGCAGTTCTTC
. | . | TRBJ1-2 | TRBV7-6 | CASRGGDGYTF | TGTGCCAGCAGAGGAGGGGATGGCTACACCTTC
. | . | TRBJ1-6 | TRBV9 | CASSGEGDNSPLHF | TGTGCCAGCAGCGGCGAAGGAGATAATTCACCCCTCCACTTT
. | TRBD1 | TRBJ2-5 | TRBV12-3/TRBV12-4 | CASSPLGTGGQETQYF | TGTGCCAGCAGTCCACTGGGGACAGGGGGGCAAGAGACCCAGTACTTC
. | TRBD1 | TRBJ1-1 | TRBV7-6 | CASSSQQGLDTEAFF | TGTGCCAGCAGCTCCCAACAGGGGCTAGACACTGAAGCTTTCTTT
few | TRBD1 | TRBJ2-7 | TRBV5-1 | CASSSNPPGTGAYEQYF | TGCGCCAGCAGCTCCAACCCGCCGGGGACAGGGGCCTACGAGCAGTACTTC
few | TRBD2 | TRBJ2-7 | TRBV7-9 | CASSPTSGRDVYEQYF | TGTGCCAGCAGCCCTACTAGCGGGAGGGACGTCTACGAGCAGTACTTC